Detailed here is one TCR beta chain. Its specific antigen is unknown. Base qualities are missing; no much larger clone stands one base away. The data derive from a study of identical twins (dated by TCRdb to about 2016). Background for the entire study: The study deep-sequenced TCR alpha and beta repertoires from monozygotic twins, unrelated adults of various ages and cord blood to test whether fetal clonotypes persist. To rule out contamination, replicate twin experiments were performed at different times with different library preparation protocols. On the study overall, not on this receptor specifically: Zero-insertion analyses could be partly confounded by invariant T cells such as MAIT and iNKT, although diverse VJ usage argued against such confounding for most clonotypes. Out-of-frame TCR alpha sequences shared between twins showed an excess of low generation-probability sequences compared with coincidental sharing between unrelated individuals. In beta out-of-frame sequences, excess twin sharing was weaker, because having fewer shared sequences lowered the signal-to-noise ratio. Because the same donors could not be followed over many years, the conclusions depended on cross-sectional statistical analysis. Fewer insertions were carried by abundant cord blood beta clonotypes, a similar but weaker trend appeared in young adult naive repertoires, and no such trend appeared in memory repertoires. Out-of-frame TCR alpha sharing in monozygotic twins was systematically underestimated by recombination models, whereas sharing between unrelated individuals was in agreement with the recombination models.

Every donor in the study was a healthy Caucasian. Three pairs of female monozygotic twins, all aged 18 to 29 years, made up the twin cohort. Using Miltenyi CD45RO+ enrichment and human naive T-cell isolation kits, memory (CD45RO+) and naive T cells were isolated from PBMC. Libraries were built with 5' RACE. Sequencer: Illumina HiSeq 2000. A universal primer binding site was introduced by template switching, and a unique molecular identifier was present in the final cDNA, enabling accurate counting of TCR cDNA molecules. First-strand cDNA for TCR alpha and beta chains was synthesized from specific primers in the conserved constant-segment region. Each cDNA library was double barcoded, with a SMART-Mk sample barcode plus Illumina barcodes, to control for contamination. Two successive PCR steps introduced TruSeq adapter sequences along with Illumina sample barcodes. The TCR alpha and beta cDNA libraries were sequenced on the Illumina HiSeq platform using custom primers. Per the original workflow: MiGEC was used to process raw reads and extract unique molecular identifiers, and MiXCR was used to find CDR3 positions. Recombination models were inferred per individual with the repgenHMM and IGoR tools using an EM algorithm. The tcR package in R was used for shared clonotype analysis, with sharing normalized by the product of cloneset sizes. To study raw recombination without the effects of thymic and clonal selection, out-of-frame nonproductive sequences were analyzed. Using fastp at Q25 and MiXCR, TCRdb reprocessed the public reads and kept productive beta chains. Rows with one shared CDR3 protein collapse into an entry with the most common genes and DNA. V and J calls and clone size were set by TCRdb, not the authors. The sample table shows roughly 240,000 distinct CDR3 sequences, and around 6.6% are seen once. 3.6% of the sample is in the top ten clones.

Based on the germline V gene, the CDR1 and CDR2 sequences are ENHRY and SYGVKD. V lost 2 bases and J lost 0 bases; the stretch between them is 9 bases long. The CDR3 covers 15 residues, taking in both the cysteine and the phenylalanine. CDR3 DNA only is kept here, 45 bases in frame from base 1. These sequences were also reported in another study, on yellow fever vaccine responses in identical twins. Taken from the second paper: According to the authors, in identical twins the way T cells responded to vaccination appeared partly convergent and partly personalized. In the study, vaccine-responding T cell clones were precisely tracked in identical twins.

The chain was built from TRBV10-3 and TRBJ2-3; the D gene identity is not certain. Sequencing was performed on memory (CD45RO+) T cells sorted from blood. The cell subset or site label corresponds to: CD45RO+ enriched T cells. The sequence derives from a woman aged 18-29 years in good health. The sequence in DNA is TGTGCCATCAGTGAGGCAGAGGCTAGCACAGATACGCAGTATTTT. Its coded protein is CAISEAEASTDTQYF.